A selection of T cell receptor beta chains follows, all from one sample in a study of CD8+CD57+ T cells in acquired aplastic anemia. Via MiXCR, TCRdb re-called the reads, giving one row per CDR3 protein. Seen here are roughly 150,000 distinct CDR3 sequences, approximately 43% observed once, and the top ten hold 1.1%. Specimen: sorted CD4+, CD8+, or CD8+CD57+ T cells (not recorded which) from PBMCs. The source of these receptors is a human donor in good health. Both conserved end residues are part of each CDR3. D genes are given only for firm matches. Size values are once, few and many counts, or a class for expanded clones, and some rows have none.

j_gene,abundance,d_gene,v_gene,CDR3nt,CDR3aa
TRBJ2-7,-,-,TRBV5-6,TGTGCCAGCAGCGGCGGACATTCCCCCCACGAGCAGTACTTC,CASSGGHSPHEQYF
TRBJ2-2,many,-,TRBV2,TGTGCCAGCAGTGAATTGCAAACCGGGGAGCTGTTTTTT,CASSELQTGELFF
TRBJ2-3,-,-,TRBV9,TGTGCCAGCAGCACATCGGGACTTAGCACAGATACGCAGTATTTT,CASSTSGLSTDTQYF
TRBJ1-3,-,-,TRBV4-2,TGTGCCAGCAGCCGTGGGGGAATAGTCGGCAAGGGAAACACCATATATTTT,CASSRGGIVGKGNTIYF
TRBJ2-6,few,-,TRBV15,TGTGCCACCAGCAGAGATCTTGGCTCTGGGGCCAACGTCCTGACTTTC,CATSRDLGSGANVLTF
TRBJ1-5,-,TRBD1,TRBV10-3,TGTGCCAGCAGCCGGGACAGGGGCAATGTGCCCCAGCATTTT,CASSRDRGNVPQHF
TRBJ2-7,-,-,TRBV7-9,TGTGCCAGCAGTCCCCTTCTCGAGCAGTACTTC,CASSPLLEQYF
TRBJ2-7,-,TRBD2,TRBV12-3/TRBV12-4,TGTGCCAGCAGCCGGGGGGTCTCCGAGCAGTACTTC,CASSRGVSEQYF
TRBJ2-7,-,-,TRBV7-2,TGTGCCAGCAGCCCGTCAGGGCGCGAGCAGTACTTC,CASSPSGREQYF
TRBJ2-7,-,-,TRBV5-4,TGTGCCAGCAGCTTGGGGGCGGGGATCGTTACCTACGAGCAGTACTTC,CASSLGAGIVTYEQYF
TRBJ1-6,-,-,TRBV6-1,TGTGCCAGCAGCAAACAGCCTCATAATTCACCCCTCCACTTT,CASSKQPHNSPLHF
TRBJ1-6,medium-sized,-,TRBV25-1,TGTGCCAGCAGTGAAACCTCCGGCTATAATTCACCCCTCCACTTT,CASSETSGYNSPLHF
TRBJ1-2,many,-,TRBV15,TGTGCCACCAGCAGAGAGGCCCTAGGTATAGGCTACACCTTC,CATSREALGIGYTF
TRBJ2-7,-,-,TRBV11-1,TGTGCCAGCAGCCTTGCACGGGACAAATTCGACTACGAGCAGTACTTC,CASSLARDKFDYEQYF
TRBJ2-1,many,-,TRBV14,TGTGCCAGCAGCCAATCGGTTGAGCAGTTCTTC,CASSQSVEQFF
TRBJ1-6,few,-,TRBV7-9,TGTGCCAGCAGCTCCGAGAATTCACCCCTCCACTTT,CASSSENSPLHF
TRBJ1-1,many,-,TRBV20-1,TGCAGTGCCGGAAGCAACACTGAAGCTTTCTTT,CSAGSNTEAFF
TRBJ2-7,-,-,TRBV20-1,TGCAGTGCTAGCAGTGGGTCCCCCAACGTTTTAACCTACGAGCAGTACTTC,CSASSGSPNVLTYEQYF
TRBJ2-5,-,TRBD2,TRBV29-1,TGCAGCGTTGAGGGGGGAGCGGGGGAAGAGACCCAGTACTTC,CSVEGGAGEETQYF
TRBJ2-2,few,-,TRBV15,TGTGCCACCAGCAGACCGACTCCGAACACCGGGGAGCTGTTTTTT,CATSRPTPNTGELFF
TRBJ1-2,many,-,TRBV29-1,TGCAGCGCCACGAAGGGGTTTGGCTATGGCTACACCTTC,CSATKGFGYGYTF
TRBJ2-5,-,-,TRBV2,TGTGCCAGCAGTGGACTAGGGCTAGAGACCCAGTACTTC,CASSGLGLETQYF
TRBJ1-6,-,TRBD1,TRBV2,TGTGCCAGCAGTGAATGGGAGACAGGGAATTCACCCCTCCACTTT,CASSEWETGNSPLHF
TRBJ2-1,-,-,TRBV4-1,TGCGCCAGCAGCCACTGGACATACAATGAGCAGTTCTTC,CASSHWTYNEQFF
TRBJ2-7,-,-,TRBV28,TGTGCCAGCAGATGGGGGGACAGATACTACGAGCAGTACTTC,CASRWGDRYYEQYF
TRBJ1-5,-,-,TRBV2,TGTGCCGGCGGGCTTCTCGTGGGTCAGCCCCAGCATTTT,CAGGLLVGQPQHF
TRBJ2-5,many,-,TRBV6-6,TGTGCCAGCAGTTACTCGAAGGCAGGGATCTCACAAGAGACCCAGTACTTC,CASSYSKAGISQETQYF
TRBJ1-6,many,TRBD1,TRBV5-1,TGCGCCAGCAGCTCGCGGACAGGGGGCGAATCACCCCTCCACTTT,CASSSRTGGESPLHF
TRBJ2-7,-,-,TRBV30,TGTGCCTGGAATAAAGGGACCATCTACGAGCAGTACTTC,CAWNKGTIYEQYF
TRBJ2-5,-,TRBD1,TRBV12-3/TRBV12-4,TGTGCCAGCAGTCCGTCCGGGACAGGAGAAGAGACCCAGTACTTC,CASSPSGTGEETQYF
TRBJ2-3,-,-,TRBV7-6,TGTGCCAGCAGCTTACGTGGGACGGCAGATACGCAGTATTTT,CASSLRGTADTQYF
TRBJ2-1,many,TRBD1,TRBV5-1,TGCGCCAGCAGCTGGGGAGACAGGGGGCTCGTCAATGAGCAGTTCTTC,CASSWGDRGLVNEQFF
TRBJ2-7,many,-,TRBV5-4,TGTGCCAGCAGCTTGGGAGGGTCCGAGCAGTACTTC,CASSLGGSEQYF
TRBJ2-3,many,TRBD2,TRBV3-1,TGTGCCAGCAGTCGATCCGGGACTAGAGGTACGCAGTATTTT,CASSRSGTRGTQYF
TRBJ1-5,many,TRBD1,TRBV2,TGTGCCAGCAGCCCCGGACAGGGAATCAGTCAGCCCCAGCATTTT,CASSPGQGISQPQHF
TRBJ1-2,-,-,TRBV10-1,TGCGCCGGAGGGAGTGGCTACACCTTC,CAGGSGYTF
TRBJ1-3,-,-,TRBV6-1,TGTGCCAGCAGCAACGGAGGAGCTGGAAACACCATATATTTT,CASSNGGAGNTIYF
TRBJ2-4,-,-,TRBV4-1,TGCGCCAGCAGCCAAGAACCAGGGGCCCAGTATGAAAACATTCAGTACTTC,CASSQEPGAQYENIQYF
TRBJ1-2,few,-,TRBV19,TGTGCCAGTACCCTAGGAGGGTTTAACTATGGCTACACCTTC,CASTLGGFNYGYTF
TRBJ1-3,-,TRBD1,TRBV19,TGTGCCAGTAGCTCGCGGACAGGCCGGAGAGAGGGGACCATATATTTT,CASSSRTGRREGTIYF
TRBJ2-1,-,TRBD2,TRBV24-1,TGTGCCACCAGTGATCCCGGACTAGCGGGAGGGGTTGAGCAGTTCTTC,CATSDPGLAGGVEQFF
TRBJ2-3,many,-,TRBV10-1,TGCGCCAGCAGTGAGGACGTAACTAGCACAGATACGCAGTATTTT,CASSEDVTSTDTQYF
TRBJ2-5,many,TRBD2,TRBV14,TGTGCCAGCAGCCAGATGTTCATAGCGGGGGCCTGGGAGACCCAGTACTTC,CASSQMFIAGAWETQYF
TRBJ2-5,-,-,TRBV25-1,TGTGCCAGCAGTGAACAGGGATCCTTCGGCGAGACCCAGTACTTC,CASSEQGSFGETQYF
TRBJ2-1,-,TRBD2,TRBV6-2/TRBV6-3,TGTGCCAGCAGTTACCTAGCGGGAGGGTTAGGCGAGCAGTTCTTC,CASSYLAGGLGEQFF
TRBJ1-1,-,-,TRBV29-1,TGCAGCGCCATCCGCCAGATGAACACTGAAGCTTTCTTT,CSAIRQMNTEAFF
TRBJ2-7,-,-,TRBV5-5,TGTGCCAGCAGCTTGGGCAGGGGCTCCTACGAGCAGTACTTC,CASSLGRGSYEQYF
TRBJ1-3,once,TRBD1,TRBV29-1,TGCAGCGTTGAAGAGTGGGGACAGGCTAACAGCATATATTTT,CSVEEWGQANSIYF
TRBJ1-1,many,-,TRBV19,TGTGCCAGTAGTGGCTTTTCCGCTCCTGAAGCTTTCTTT,CASSGFSAPEAFF
TRBJ1-4,few,-,TRBV3-1,TGTGCCAGCAGCCAACGGGGGGTTGGCGAAAAACTGTTTTTT,CASSQRGVGEKLFF
TRBJ2-3,-,-,TRBV20-1,TGCAGTGCTAGCGTGACTACTGATACGCAGTATTTT,CSASVTTDTQYF
TRBJ1-6,few,-,TRBV20-1,TGCAGTGCTAGAGAGGGTGGGGATTATTCACCCCTCCACTTT,CSAREGGDYSPLHF